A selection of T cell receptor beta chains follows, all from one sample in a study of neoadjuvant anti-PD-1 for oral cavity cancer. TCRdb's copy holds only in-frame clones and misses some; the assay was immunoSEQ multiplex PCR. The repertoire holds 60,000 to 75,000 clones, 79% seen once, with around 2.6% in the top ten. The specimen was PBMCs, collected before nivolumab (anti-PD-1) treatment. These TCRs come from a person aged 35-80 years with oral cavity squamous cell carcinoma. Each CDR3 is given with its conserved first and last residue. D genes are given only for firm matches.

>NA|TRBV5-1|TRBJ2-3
CASSLSDTQYF
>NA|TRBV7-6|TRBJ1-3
CASSLGATGAPGNTIYF
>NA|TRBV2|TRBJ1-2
CASRRDTYGYTF
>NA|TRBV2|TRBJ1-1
CASTEQGSVTEAFF
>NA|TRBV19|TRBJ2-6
CASRDFATSGANVLTF
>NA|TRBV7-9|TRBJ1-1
CASSLVGQNGAFF
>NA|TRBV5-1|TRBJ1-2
CASGETGYGYTF
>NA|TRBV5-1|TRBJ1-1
CASSLWPQDTEAFF
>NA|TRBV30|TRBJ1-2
CAWSVGGGSNF
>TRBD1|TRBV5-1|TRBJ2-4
CASSNAGTGVNIQYF
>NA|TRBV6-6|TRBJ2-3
CASSSGTSTDTQYF
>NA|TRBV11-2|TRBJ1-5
CASSLGGALNQPQHF
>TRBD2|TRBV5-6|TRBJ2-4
CASGRGRAKNIQYF
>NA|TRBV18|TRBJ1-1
CASSPPRGLNTEAFF
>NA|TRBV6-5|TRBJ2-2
CASRRQSNTGELFF
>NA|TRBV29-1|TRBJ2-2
CSKLNGTEANTGELFF
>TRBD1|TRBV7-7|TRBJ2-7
CASSTGQGNEQYF
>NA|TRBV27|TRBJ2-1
CASSLRRGGEQFF
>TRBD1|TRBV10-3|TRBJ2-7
CAIRETGQGPYEQYF
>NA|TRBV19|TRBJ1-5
CASSNPHRVGDQPQHF
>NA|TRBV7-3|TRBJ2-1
CASSLNPPLRLEHEQFF
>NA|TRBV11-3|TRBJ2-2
CASSARLDTGELFF
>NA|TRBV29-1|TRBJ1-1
CSDGQRNTEAFF
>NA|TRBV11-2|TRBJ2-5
CASSPGLKETQYF
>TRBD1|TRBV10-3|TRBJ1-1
CAIRKQGGNTEAFF
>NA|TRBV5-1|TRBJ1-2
CASSMSDSYGYTF
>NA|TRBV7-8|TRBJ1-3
CASSLFGTTGNTIYF
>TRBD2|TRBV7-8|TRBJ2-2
CASSLFPTSGELGELFF
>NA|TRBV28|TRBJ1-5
CASSYGLRGNQPQHF
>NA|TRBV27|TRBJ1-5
CASSLLGSNQPQHF
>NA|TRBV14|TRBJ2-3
CASSQGTKIVYF
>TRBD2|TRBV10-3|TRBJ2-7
CALGAGGAYEQYF
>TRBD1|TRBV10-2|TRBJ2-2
CASRGGGDRVLFF
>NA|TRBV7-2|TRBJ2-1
CASSFSRIGEQFF
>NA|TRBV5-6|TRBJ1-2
CASSPPRRASYGYTF
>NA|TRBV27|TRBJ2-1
CASSTINTNNEQFF
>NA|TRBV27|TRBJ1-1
CASSFRGQLLNTKGTEAFF
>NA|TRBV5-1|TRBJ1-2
CASSSGQNYGYTF
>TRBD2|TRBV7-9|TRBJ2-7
CASSFGLAAGDEQYF